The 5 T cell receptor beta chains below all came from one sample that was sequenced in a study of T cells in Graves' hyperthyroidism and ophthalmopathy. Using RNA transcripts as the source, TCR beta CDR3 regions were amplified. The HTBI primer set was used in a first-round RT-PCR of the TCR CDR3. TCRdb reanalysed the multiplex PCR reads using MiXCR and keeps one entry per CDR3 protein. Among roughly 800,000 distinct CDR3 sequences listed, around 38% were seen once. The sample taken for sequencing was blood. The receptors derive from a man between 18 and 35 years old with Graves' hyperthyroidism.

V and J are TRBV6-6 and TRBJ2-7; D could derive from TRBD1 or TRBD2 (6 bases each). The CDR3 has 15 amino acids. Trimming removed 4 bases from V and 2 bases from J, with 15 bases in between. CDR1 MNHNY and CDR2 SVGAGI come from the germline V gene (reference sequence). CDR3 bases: TGTGCCAGCAGTTCCCCCCCGGGGGCCCCCTACGAGCAGTACTTC. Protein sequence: CASSSPPGAPYEQYF.

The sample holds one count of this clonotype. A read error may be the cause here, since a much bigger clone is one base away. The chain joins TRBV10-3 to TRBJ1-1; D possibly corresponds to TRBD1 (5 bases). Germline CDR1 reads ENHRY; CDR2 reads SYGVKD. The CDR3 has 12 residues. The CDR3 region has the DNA TGTGCCATCGGGGGGGTAAACTCTGAAGCTTCCTTT. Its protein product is CAIGGVNSEASF.

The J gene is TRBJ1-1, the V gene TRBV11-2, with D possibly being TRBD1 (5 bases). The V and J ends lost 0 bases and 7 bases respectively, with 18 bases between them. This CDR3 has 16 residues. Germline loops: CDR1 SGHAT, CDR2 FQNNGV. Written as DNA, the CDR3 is TGTGCCAGCAGCTTAGAGGGACGTCTAACGAAGGGTGAAGCTTTCTTT. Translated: CASSLEGRLTKGEAFF. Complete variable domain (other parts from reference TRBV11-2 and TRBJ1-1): EAGVAQSPRYKIIEKRQSVAFWCNPISGHATLYWYQQILGQGPKLLIQFQNNGVVDDSQLPKDRFSAERLKGVDSTLKIQPAKLEDSAVYLCASSLEGRLTKGEAFFGQGTRLTVV.

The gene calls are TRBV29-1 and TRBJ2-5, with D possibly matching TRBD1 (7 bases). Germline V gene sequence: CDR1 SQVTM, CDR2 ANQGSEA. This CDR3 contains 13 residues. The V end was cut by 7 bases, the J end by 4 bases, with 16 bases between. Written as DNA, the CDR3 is TGCAGCGCCGACAGGGAGGTCGGAGAGACCCAGTACTTC. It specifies CSADREVGETQYF.

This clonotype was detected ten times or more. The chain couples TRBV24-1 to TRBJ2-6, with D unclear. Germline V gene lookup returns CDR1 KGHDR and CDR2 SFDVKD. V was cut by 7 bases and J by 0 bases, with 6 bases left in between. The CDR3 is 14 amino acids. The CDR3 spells CATSSDSGANVLTF. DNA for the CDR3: TGTGCCACCAGCTCAGACTCTGGGGCCAACGTCCTGACTTTC.